This TCR beta chain was sequenced for a study of shared clonotypes between healthy human individuals. Every donor was a Caucasian adult from Nashville, Tennessee. V lost 5 bases, J lost 1 base, and 11 bases lay in between. Germline loops: CDR1 MDHEN, CDR2 SYDVKM. This CDR3 region has 14 residues. Clones were sequenced by immunoSEQ multiplex PCR, and TCRdb holds only the in-frame ones, with some missing. In the table there are fewer than 1.6 million clones, approximately 98.5% of which are singletons. The sequencing input was naive CD4+ T cells sorted from blood. Subset: CD45RA+ positively selected. This chain uses TRBV28 with TRBJ1-2; D ambiguous. The receptor was isolated from a man under 40 in good health. The CDR3 coding sequence is TGTGCCAGCAGTACGACGGAACATAACTATGGCTACACCTTC. This codes for CASSTTEHNYGYTF.